These 19 T cell receptor beta chains came from one sample sequenced in a study of Tregs in tolerant kidney transplant recipients. The method was immunoSEQ multiplex PCR; TCRdb's version includes in-frame clones alone and lacks a portion of them. Here the sample spans tens of thousands of clones, roughly 90% being singletons. Recipients received nonmyeloablative bone marrow transplants from related graft donors, with transient mixed chimerism. The input for sequencing was CD4+ T cells from blood (PBMCs), taken 24 months after the transplant. The receptors shown here come from a human patient who received a combined kidney and bone marrow transplant. Some T cells may have come from the graft donor.

This clone came up once. The chain uses TRBV9 and TRBJ2-5, with 7 bases fitting TRBD2. Per germline, CDR1 SGDLS and CDR2 YYNGEE. With 3 bases clipped from V and 5 bases from J, the junction kept 7 bases outside the gene matches. The CDR3 is 14 residues long. The CDR3 coding sequence is TGTGCCAGCAGCGCTGGCGGGGGAAGGGAGACCCAGTACTTC. Its protein is CASSAGGGRETQYF.

The V and J genes are TRBV4-3 and TRBJ2-1; 15 bases are a match to TRBD2. Trimming cost V 4 bases and J 4 bases; bases outside gene matches: 5. This CDR3 spans 17 amino acids. The germline V gene has CDR1 LGHNA and CDR2 YSLEER. In DNA form, the CDR3 reads TGCGCCAGCAGCCGAGCCGGGACTAGCGGGGGGTACAATGAGCAGTTCTTC. It codes for CASSRAGTSGGYNEQFF.

J is TRBJ2-5 and V is TRBV6-1; 7 bases match TRBD1. Trimming removed 11 bases from V and 5 bases from J; junction bases left unmatched: 17. The germline V gene has CDR1 MNHNS and CDR2 SASEGT. The CDR3 runs to 15 residues. CDR3 amino acids: CAVFPWGQQEETQYF. In nucleotides, the CDR3 is TGTGCCGTATTCCCTTGGGGACAGCAAGAGGAGACCCAGTACTTC.

This clone was picked up a small number of times. V gene TRBV7-9 combines with J gene TRBJ1-3, with TRBD1 matching over 7 bases. The CDR3 sequence is 14 residues long. Germline CDR1 SEHNR, CDR2 FQNEAQ (reference sequence). V was pared by 6 bases and J by 4 bases, with 6 bases of the junction left unmatched. The CDR3 region has the DNA TGTGCCAGCAGAACCGGGACAGCGGGAAACACCATATATTTT. This translates into CASRTGTAGNTIYF.

CDR3 nucleotides: TGCGCCAGCAGCACTCTAGCGGGGGCGATCGACGAGCAGTACTTC. This encodes CASSTLAGAIDEQYF. The chain carries TRBV5-1 and TRBJ2-7; 10 positions match TRBD2. The length of the CDR3 is 15 residues. V trimming: 4 bases; J trimming: 5 bases; junction bases outside the gene matches: 9. The V gene's germline CDR1 is SGHRS and CDR2 YFSETQ.

The V and J genes are TRBV11-2 and TRBJ2-2; D is possibly TRBD2 (5 bases). This CDR3 comprises 17 residues. The germline CDR1 and CDR2 sequences are SGHAT and FQNNGV. Between the trimmed V and J ends, which lost 5 bases and 3 bases, there was a span of 19 bases. The CDR3 sequence is CASSRGLLGKYTGELFF. The CDR3 coding sequence is TGTGCCAGCAGCCGCGGGTTACTAGGCAAATACACCGGGGAGCTGTTTTTT.

This rearrangement joins TRBV6-1 to TRBJ2-7; D is possibly TRBD2 (5 bases). V was cut by 2 bases and J by 5 bases, with 13 bases left in between. This CDR3 region has 14 residues. Per germline, CDR1 MNHNS and CDR2 SASEGT. CDR3 DNA sequence: TGTGCCAGCAGTGAAATCCGGGATGCGAACGAGCAGTACTTC. It yields the protein CASSEIRDANEQYF.

This clone appeared a single time. The CDR3 protein is CASSALAGGGDTQYF. CDR3 in DNA: TGTGCCAGCAGCGCTCTAGCGGGGGGGGGAGATACGCAGTATTTT. The rearrangement joins TRBV9 to TRBJ2-3, with 12 bases that match TRBD2. This CDR3 is built from 15 residues. Per the germline V gene, CDR1 is SGDLS and CDR2 is YYNGEE. V was pared by 3 bases and J by 5 bases, with 4 bases of the junction left unmatched.

The rearrangement uses TRBV5-1 and TRBJ2-7; TRBD2 aligns across 12 bases. This CDR3 spans 16 amino acids. Germline loops: CDR1 SGHRS, CDR2 YFSETQ. With 0 bases clipped from V and 6 bases from J, the junction kept 7 bases outside the gene matches. The CDR3 bases are TGCGCCAGCAGCTTGGCGGCTAGCGGGAGGGCCGGCGAGCAGTACTTC. It encodes CASSLAASGRAGEQYF.

V and J are TRBV27 and TRBJ2-6; 7 bases agree with TRBD1. Germline V gene lookup returns CDR1 MNHEY and CDR2 SMNVEV (reference sequence). V trimming: 4 bases; J trimming: 0 bases; junction bases outside the gene matches: 12. The CDR3 totals 19 residues. CDR3 amino acids: CASSSLPGQRNSGANVLTF. As DNA, the CDR3 is TGTGCCAGCAGTTCCTTACCGGGACAGCGAAACTCTGGGGCCAACGTCCTGACTTTC.

As to this clone: A junction boundary mismatches the germline segment, possibly from a read error. The sample has other DNA sequences that encode this CDR3 too. The chain has TRBV4-1 and TRBJ1-6; the D is unclear. CDR1 and CDR2 (germline): MGHRA, YSYEKL. The CDR3 has 20 residues. CDR3 protein: CASSQVRLPTTFSYNSPLHF. CDR3 nucleotide sequence: TGCGCCAGCAGCCAAGTGCGGCTTCCAACCACTTTCTCCTATAATTCCCCCCTCCACTTT.

This chain connects TRBV5-5 to TRBJ1-4; TRBD1 agrees at 7 bases. J was trimmed by 7 bases and V by 3 bases; bases with no gene match: 9. CDR1 and CDR2 from the germline V gene are SGHKS and YYEKEE (reference sequence). This CDR3 is 15 amino acids long. The CDR3 spells CASSSDRSRSEKLFF. DNA for the CDR3: TGTGCCAGCAGCTCGGACAGGAGTCGGAGTGAAAAACTGTTTTTT.

The rearrangement links TRBV7-8 to TRBJ1-2, with no clear D. The CDR3 runs to 15 residues. V lost 6 bases, J lost 2 bases, and 16 bases lay in between. From germline, CDR1 is SGHVS and CDR2 FQNEAQ. CDR3 region: CASSHLLEGNYGYTF. CDR3 sequence (DNA): TGTGCCAGCAGTCACTTATTGGAGGGAAACTATGGCTACACCTTC.

The V and J genes are TRBV9 and TRBJ2-5; 7 bases map to TRBD1. The end of the DNA is better explained by TRBJ2-7, so the J call may be wrong. The CDR3 has 15 amino acids. Germline V lookup: CDR1 SGDLS, CDR2 YYNGEE. The CDR3 sequence is CASSPRGDSTYEQYF. CDR3 bases: TGTGCCAGCAGCCCCAGAGGGGACAGCACCTACGAGCAGTACTTC.

This chain connects TRBV9 to TRBJ2-1; D may be TRBD1 (6 bases). Germline V gene sequence: CDR1 SGDLS, CDR2 YYNGEE. The CDR3 sequence is 14 residues long. V was cut by 0 bases and J by 5 bases, with 9 bases left in between. The CDR3 DNA reads as TGTGCCAGCAGCGTAGTGGGGGCGGACAATGAGCAGTTCTTC. It is translated as CASSVVGADNEQFF. Together with reference TRBV9 and TRBJ2-1, the CDR3 gives the full variable domain: DSGVTQTPKHLITATGQRVTLRCSPRSGDLSVYWYQQSLDQGLQFLIQYYNGEERAKGNILERFSAQQFPDLHSELNLSSLELGDSALYFCASSVVGADNEQFFGPGTRLTVL.

V usage is TRBV7-3 and J usage is TRBJ2-1; D is unclear. Deletions cut 3 bases from V and 5 bases from J, with 14 bases between. Per the germline V gene, CDR1 is SGHTA and CDR2 is FQGTGA. The CDR3 has 15 amino acids. CDR3 region: CASSFDLNTNNEQFF. CDR3 sequence (DNA): TGTGCCAGCAGCTTCGACTTGAATACAAACAATGAGCAGTTCTTC.

The chain carries TRBV4-2 and TRBJ2-4; TRBD2 agrees at 9 bases. CDR1 LGHNA and CDR2 YNFKEQ come from the germline V gene. Unmatched junction bases numbered 7, after V lost 5 bases and J lost 5 bases. This CDR3 has 15 residues. CDR3: CASSVGGLAENIQYF. For the CDR3, the DNA is TGTGCCAGCAGCGTAGGGGGACTAGCAGAAAACATTCAGTACTTC.

V gene TRBV7-7 combines with J gene TRBJ1-2; D possibly corresponds to TRBD1 (5 bases). Germline loops: CDR1 SSHAT, CDR2 FNYEAQ (reference sequence). The CDR3 sequence is 15 residues long. The V end was cut by 5 bases, the J end by 7 bases, with 20 bases between. Here the CDR3 reads CASSPDCRAAGGYTF. The CDR3 region has the DNA TGTGCCAGCAGCCCCGATTGCAGGGCGGCAGGTGGCTACACCTTC. Filled out from reference TRBV7-7 and TRBJ1-2, the complete variable domain reads GAGVSQSPRYKVTKRGQDVTLRCDPISSHATLYWYQQALGQGPEFLTYFNYEAQPDKSGLPSDRFSAERPEGSISTLTIQRTEQRDSAMYRCASSPDCRAAGGYTFGSGTRLTVV.

This chain connects TRBV4-3 to TRBJ2-1; TRBD2 matches 11 bases. The CDR3 is 17 residues long. Per the germline V gene, CDR1 is LGHNA and CDR2 is YSLEER. With V trimmed by 0 bases and J by 5 bases, 6 bases remained unmatched. The CDR3 nucleotides are TGCGCCAGCAGCCAAGATAGACTAGCGGGACGCGACAATGAGCAGTTCTTC. It yields the protein CASSQDRLAGRDNEQFF.